The 27 T cell receptor beta chains given below trace back to one sample, sequenced in a study of cytomegalovirus exposure and HLA in healthy donors listed by TCRdb under 2017. Libraries were made using the immunoSEQ multiplex PCR assay. A mixture of 60 forward primers for TCR Vbeta segments and 13 reverse primers for TCR Jbeta segments was used in the multiplex PCR. Imported from immuneACCESS, the table was reduced by TCRdb to in-frame sequences with V and J called. These copies leave out some clones; in studies compared against another copy, an unresolved V gene accounts for under half, and the cause of the remainder is not known. Present in this sample are some 130,000 clones, roughly 70% of which were seen just once. Around 1.6% of the sample is taken by the ten largest. The sample taken for sequencing was PBMCs. These receptors came from a human donor in good health.

The genes are TRBV6-6 and TRBJ2-2, with D tentatively TRBD2 (6 bases). The germline V gene has CDR1 MNHNY and CDR2 SVGAGI (reference sequence). Trimming removed 5 bases at V and 8 bases at J, with 15 bases between. The CDR3 sequence is 14 residues long. CDR3 DNA: TGTGCCAGCAGTCCTTCCTGGGAGGTAGGGGAGCTGTTTTTT. Protein product: CASSPSWEVGELFF.

This clone occurred a few times. The chain carries TRBV5-1 and TRBJ2-7; possibly TRBD2 for D (6 bases). The V gene lost 3 bases and the J gene lost 2 bases, with 9 bases spanning the gap. The CDR3 contains 13 residues. CDR1 is SGHRS, CDR2 YFSETQ, per germline. CDR3 sequence: CASSSGLTYEQYF. The CDR3 DNA reads TGCGCCAGCAGCTCCGGACTAACCTACGAGCAGTACTTC.

The chain combines TRBV5-1 with TRBJ1-4, with D perhaps matching TRBD1 (6 bases). The germline V and J ends were trimmed by 0 bases and 4 bases, with 7 bases remaining between them. The CDR3 has 14 amino acids. Per germline, CDR1 SGHRS and CDR2 YFSETQ. This CDR3 is CASSLGTDNEKLFF. The CDR3 nucleotides are TGCGCCAGCAGCTTGGGGACAGATAATGAAAAACTGTTTTTT. Full variable domain (missing parts from reference TRBV5-1 and TRBJ1-4): KAGVTQTPRYLIKTRGQQVTLSCSPISGHRSVSWYQQTPGQGLQFLFEYFSETQRNKGNFPGRFSGRQFSNSRSEMNVSTLELGDSALYLCASSLGTDNEKLFFGSGTQLSVL.

CDR3 in amino acids: CASSSSRGRLLDEQYF. The CDR3 DNA is TGTGCCAGCAGCTCCAGCAGGGGGCGTTTACTTGACGAGCAGTACTTC. The chain joins TRBV7-9 to TRBJ2-7; 8 nucleotides agree with TRBD1. The CDR3 is 16 amino acids. V dropped 4 bases and J dropped 5; count of bases not matched to a gene: 13. Germline V lookup: CDR1 SEHNR, CDR2 FQNEAQ (reference sequence).

The chain links TRBV19 to TRBJ2-5; D perhaps matches TRBD2 (6 bases). This CDR3 contains 15 residues. V was shortened by 3 bases and J by 4 bases, with 15 bases between the two germline ends. Germline-derived CDR1 and CDR2 are LNHDA and SQIVND (reference sequence). CDR3: CASSIGGNTRETQYF. CDR3 bases: TGTGCCAGTAGTATTGGGGGGAACACTCGAGAGACCCAGTACTTC.

This clone was seen only once. The chain uses TRBV6-1 and TRBJ2-1, with 11 bases matching TRBD2. CDR3 size: 17 residues. V shed 2 bases and J 7 bases; nucleotides not matched to a gene: 10. Looked up from germline, CDR1 is MNHNS and CDR2 is SASEGT. This CDR3 reads CASSEQWLAGGGNEQFF. CDR3 sequence (DNA): TGTGCCAGCAGTGAACAGTGGCTAGCGGGAGGTGGAAATGAGCAGTTCTTC.

This clone was found a few times. CDR3 in amino acids: CASSYSRLAGADTQYF. The CDR3 DNA is TGTGCCAGCAGTTACTCGAGACTAGCGGGAGCAGATACGCAGTATTTT. V and J are TRBV6-6 and TRBJ2-3; TRBD2 agrees at 12 bases. The CDR3 is made up of 16 amino acids. The germline V gene has CDR1 MNHNY and CDR2 SVGAGI (reference sequence). Trimming cost V 0 bases and J 4 bases; bases outside gene matches: 2.

This chain links TRBV7-3 with TRBJ2-7, with 11 bases lining up with TRBD2. This CDR3 contains 14 residues. Germline V CDR1 and CDR2: SGHTA, FQGTGA. The ends lost 5 bases at V and 3 bases at J; junction bases unmatched: 3. The CDR3 DNA is TGTGCCAGCAGCCCAACTAGCGGGAGCTACGAGCAGTACTTC. Residues: CASSPTSGSYEQYF.

The genes are TRBV29-1 and TRBJ2-3, with a tentative D call TRBD1 (5 bases). The V end lost 4 bases, the J end lost 0 bases, and 11 bases lay between the germline ends. This CDR3 spans 14 amino acids. CDR1 and CDR2 (germline): SQVTM, ANQGSEA. CDR3 coding DNA: TGCAGCGTTGGGACAATCGGAAGCACAGATACGCAGTATTTT. This translates into CSVGTIGSTDTQYF.

This clone was picked up one time. The chain couples TRBV29-1 to TRBJ1-1, with D perhaps TRBD1 (5 bases). The CDR3 spans 13 residues. V was clipped by 3 bases and J by 1 base, with 9 bases between them. The V gene's germline CDR1 is SQVTM and CDR2 ANQGSEA. The CDR3 loop reads CSVEDRGNTEAFF. The CDR3 DNA reads TGCAGCGTTGAGGATAGGGGGAACACTGAAGCTTTCTTT. Together with reference TRBV29-1 and TRBJ1-1, the CDR3 gives the full variable domain: SAVISQKPSRDICQRGTSLTIQCQVDSQVTMMFWYRQQPGQSLTLIATANQGSEATYESGFVIDKFPISRPNLTFSTLTVSNMSPEDSSIYLCSVEDRGNTEAFFGQGTRLTVV.

The chain links TRBV2 to TRBJ2-2; D call uncertain. Deletions cut 3 bases from V and 2 bases from J, with 10 bases between. The CDR3 contains 15 residues. Germline assignment: CDR1 SNHLY and CDR2 FYNNEI. Here the CDR3 reads CASSDTIANTGELFF. In DNA, the CDR3 is TGTGCCAGCAGTGATACAATTGCTAACACCGGGGAGCTGTTTTTT.

The chain employs TRBV19 and TRBJ2-5, with 7 bases matching TRBD2. V trimming: 1 base; J trimming: 3 bases; junction bases outside the gene matches: 5. Germline loops: CDR1 LNHDA, CDR2 SQIVND (reference sequence). The CDR3 consists of 15 residues. CDR3 bases: TGTGCCAGTAGTATAGTAGCTAGCGGTAAAGAGACCCAGTACTTC. It yields the protein CASSIVASGKETQYF.

This chain links TRBV29-1 with TRBJ2-7, with D perhaps matching TRBD2 (6 bases). Germline CDR1 SQVTM, CDR2 ANQGSEA. The CDR3 has 11 residues. The V end lost 7 bases, the J end lost 4 bases, and 11 bases lay between the germline ends. The CDR3 region has the DNA TGCAGCGCGTCCCTAGCGTACGAGCAGTACTTC. Translation: CSASLAYEQYF.

Only a few counts were recorded for this clone. This chain uses TRBV18 with TRBJ2-2; 8 bases line up with TRBD2. The J segment lost 4 bases and the V segment lost 1 base, leaving 5 bases of the junction unmatched. This CDR3 is 16 amino acids long. Germline assignment: CDR1 KGHSH and CDR2 LQKENI. CDR3 DNA: TGTGCCAGCTCACCACGGACGGGAGGGTCCACCGGGGAGCTGTTTTTT. As protein: CASSPRTGGSTGELFF. The whole variable domain, remainder taken from reference TRBV18 and TRBJ2-2, is NAGVMQNPRHLVRRRGQEARLRCSPMKGHSHVYWYRQLPEEGLKFMVYLQKENIIDESGMPKERFSAEFPKEGPSILRIQQVVRGDSAAYFCASSPRTGGSTGELFFGEGSRLTVL.

The rearrangement links TRBV2 to TRBJ2-3; a possible D gene is TRBD2 (5 bases). The CDR3 contains 17 residues. V was trimmed by 7 bases and J by 1 base, leaving 21 bases between them. CDR1 and CDR2 (germline): SNHLY, FYNNEI. CDR3 DNA: TGTGCCAGCACCGGGCCGAGGGTACGGTCTGGCACAGATACGCAGTATTTT. Translating it yields CASTGPRVRSGTDTQYF. Using reference TRBV2 and TRBJ2-3 for the parts outside the CDR3, the full variable domain is EPEVTQTPSHQVTQMGQEVILRCVPISNHLYFYWYRQILGQKVEFLVSFYNNEISEKSEIFDDQFSVERPDGSNFTLKIRSTKLEDSAMYFCASTGPRVRSGTDTQYFGPGTRLTVL.

The chain combines TRBV4-1 with TRBJ2-1; 13 bases map to TRBD2. Germline CDR1 MGHRA, CDR2 YSYEKL. There are 18 residues in the CDR3. J lost 7 bases, V lost 4 bases, and 13 bases had no gene match. The CDR3, as DNA: TGCGCCAGCAGCCCCGGACTAGCGGGAGTGGGGCTTGGAAATGAGCAGTTCTTC. Encoded protein: CASSPGLAGVGLGNEQFF.

The J gene is TRBJ2-1, the V gene TRBV7-9, with TRBD2 identical over 11 bases. V lost 3 bases and J lost 7; bases outside the gene matches: 8. Germline V gene lookup returns CDR1 SEHNR and CDR2 FQNEAQ (reference sequence). The CDR3 has 16 residues. The CDR3 DNA sequence: TGTGCCAGCAGCTTGCCCTTAGCGGGAGGGGGAAATGAGCAGTTCTTC. Translation gives CASSLPLAGGGNEQFF. Filled out from reference TRBV7-9 and TRBJ2-1, the complete variable domain reads DTGVSQNPRHKITKRGQNVTFRCDPISEHNRLYWYRQTLGQGPEFLTYFQNEAQLEKSRLLSDRFSAERPKGSFSTLEIQRTEQGDSAMYLCASSLPLAGGGNEQFFGPGTRLTVL.

The chain joins TRBV11-2 to TRBJ1-3; 9 bases agree with TRBD1. This CDR3 has 14 residues. V trimming: 3 bases; J trimming: 3 bases; junction bases outside the gene matches: 0. Per the germline V gene, CDR1 is SGHAT and CDR2 is FQNNGV. CDR3 DNA: TGTGCCAGCAGCTTGGGACAGGGTGGAAACACCATATATTTT. This translates into CASSLGQGGNTIYF.

The table lists this clone with a few counts. The rearrangement joins TRBV27 to TRBJ2-2; D is uncertain. The CDR3 is 11 amino acids. The germline V gene has CDR1 MNHEY and CDR2 SMNVEV (reference sequence). V lost 5 bases and J 7 bases, leaving 5 bases between the germline ends. As DNA, the CDR3 is TGTGCCAGCAGTACTTACGGGGAGCTGTTTTTT. Its protein is CASSTYGELFF.

The chain carries TRBV7-2 and TRBJ2-3; 8 nucleotides align to TRBD1. CDR1 is SGHTA and CDR2 is FQGNSA in the germline V gene. The CDR3 covers 19 residues. The junction had 15 bases not matched to a gene; V was cut back by 2 bases and J by 2 bases. CDR3 loop: CASSLFGVLGQANTDTQYF. The CDR3 DNA reads as TGTGCCAGCAGCTTATTCGGTGTCCTGGGACAGGCTAACACAGATACGCAGTATTTT.

V usage is TRBV10-3 and J usage is TRBJ2-7, with a possible D match to TRBD1 (5 bases). V lost 3 bases and J lost 2, with 11 bases in between. The CDR3 totals 14 residues. From germline, CDR1 is ENHRY and CDR2 SYGVKD. CDR3 DNA sequence: TGTGCCATCAGTGAACCGGTAGGGGCCTACGAGCAGTACTTC. Translation gives CAISEPVGAYEQYF.

The chain joins TRBV10-3 to TRBJ1-2; 8 nucleotides line up with TRBD1. The germline CDR1 and CDR2 sequences are ENHRY and SYGVKD. The CDR3 is 15 residues long. The J segment lost 3 bases and the V segment lost 3 bases, leaving 6 bases of the junction unmatched. This CDR3 is CAISDQTGVDYGYTF. The CDR3, as DNA: TGTGCCATCAGTGACCAGACAGGGGTGGACTATGGCTACACCTTC.

CDR3 sequence reads: CASSPPGQGSEQYF. Here the CDR3 DNA reads TGTGCCAGCTCACCACCGGGACAGGGAAGCGAGCAGTACTTC. This chain connects TRBV18 to TRBJ2-5, with TRBD1 identical over 9 bases. The J call may be incorrect, as the DNA end agrees better with TRBJ2-7. Germline values: CDR1 KGHSH, CDR2 LQKENI. The CDR3 has 14 residues.

The J gene is TRBJ2-6, the V gene TRBV11-3; 7 positions match TRBD1. The length of the CDR3 is 15 residues. With 5 bases clipped from V and 2 bases from J, the junction kept 3 bases outside the gene matches. The germline V gene has CDR1 SGHNT and CDR2 YENEEA. The CDR3 coding sequence is TGTGCCAGCAGCCTAACAGGGGCTGGGGCCAACGTCCTGACTTTC. Residues: CASSLTGAGANVLTF.

The V call is TRBV5-1, the J call TRBJ2-3, with D unresolved. V was clipped by 3 bases and J by 1 base, with 18 bases between them. This CDR3 is built from 17 residues. Germline V CDR1 and CDR2: SGHRS, YFSETQ. Here the CDR3 reads CASSSEPNLAGTDTQYF. Here the CDR3 DNA reads TGCGCCAGCAGCTCCGAACCTAATTTGGCGGGCACAGATACGCAGTATTTT.

The sample holds one count of this clone. V is TRBV29-1 and J is TRBJ2-7; D gene ambiguous. Germline V gives CDR1 SQVTM, CDR2 ANQGSEA. The germline V and J ends were trimmed by 2 bases and 0 bases, with 14 bases remaining between them. CDR3 length: 15 residues. The CDR3 DNA is TGCAGCGTTGAATCCCCCACGGTTAGCTCCTACGAGCAGTACTTC. This gives the protein CSVESPTVSSYEQYF.

The chain couples TRBV7-2 to TRBJ2-3; 13 nucleotides line up with TRBD2. Germline V lookup: CDR1 SGHTA, CDR2 FQGNSA. V trimming: 1 base; J trimming: 1 base; junction bases outside the gene matches: 2. CDR3 length: 17 amino acids. The CDR3 sequence: CASSLVGTSGGTDTQYF. The CDR3 nucleotides are TGTGCCAGCAGCTTAGTTGGGACTAGCGGGGGCACAGATACGCAGTATTTT.